The TCR beta chain described here comes from a study of blood T cell repertoires in COVID-19. Overall study context: In each case, the material was cDNA or gDNA derived from T cells, B-cell-depleted T cells, or PBMCs.

The CDR3 contains 14 residues. Germline assignment: CDR1 SNHLY and CDR2 FYNNEI. V lost 2 bases, J lost 4 bases, and 4 bases stayed unmatched. TCRdb's table, derived via immunoSEQ multiplex PCR, lists solely in-frame clones and lacks some. The sample yields about 410,000 clones, over 75% seen once. The sequenced sample was peripheral blood. The sequence came from a middle-aged woman with COVID-19, enrolled during active disease. The chain employs TRBV2 and TRBJ1-2, with 7 positions matching TRBD1. For the CDR3, the DNA is TGTGCCAGCAGTGAAACAGGGGTGGGCTATGGCTACACCTTC. Amino acid sequence: CASSETGVGYGYTF.